One and the same sample provided the 29 T cell receptor gamma chains below, sequenced in a study of Vδ1+ human thymocytes. Findings and caveats of the study: In the thymus, TRG and TRD repertoires looked highly polyclonal with Gaussian CDR3 lengths.

These receptors have no identified antigens. Sequences come from RNA converted to cDNA by reverse transcription. The CDR3 regions were amplified by multiplex PCR from V-gene primers to a constant-region primer. TCRdb reanalyzed the multiplex PCR reads using CATT. The table shows tens of thousands of gamma-chain clones, with 20% occurring only once. Material for sequencing was Vdelta1+ gamma-delta thymocytes from the thymus. The subset denotes: FACS-sorted CD3+ TCRalphabeta- TCRVdelta1+ TCRVdelta2- thymocytes. These receptors all come from a boy under two years old who had congenital heart surgery.

The table lists this clone with a few counts. A junction end diverges from the germline sequence, so it may reflect a read error. V gene TRGV3 combines with J gene TRGJ1 or TRGJ2. The CDR3 has 11 residues. The V gene's germline CDR1 is VTNTFY and CDR2 YDVSTARD (reference sequence). The CDR3 region is CATWGGYKELF. Here the CDR3 DNA reads TGTGCCACCTGGGGTGGATATAAGGAACTCTTT.

Remarks on this clone: One end of the junction fails to match germline, which may point to a read error. The chain recombines TRGV4 with TRGJ1 or TRGJ2. The germline V gene encodes CDR1 EGSTGY and CDR2 YDSYTSSV. This CDR3 is built from 10 residues. Here the CDR3 DNA reads TGTGCCACCTGGGATGGGCCTAAGGTCTTT. It yields the protein CATWDGPKVF.

The V gene is TRGV3, the J gene TRGJ1 or TRGJ2. Unmatched junction bases numbered 4, after V lost 5 bases and J lost 0 bases. This CDR3 spans 13 amino acids. Germline CDR1 and CDR2: VTNTFY and YDVSTARD (reference sequence). The chain's CDR3 is CATWVQNYYKKLF. Written as DNA, the CDR3 is TGTGCCACCTGGGTCCAGAATTATTATAAGAAACTCTTT.

This clone was observed a few times. This rearrangement joins TRGV9 to TRGJ1 or TRGJ2. The CDR3 is 12 residues long. J lost 7 bases, V lost 3 bases, and 6 bases had no gene match. From germline, CDR1 is GITISATS and CDR2 ISYDGTV (reference sequence). CDR3 DNA sequence: TGTGCCTTGTGGGAGCAGCGATATAAGAAACTCTTT. It specifies CALWEQRYKKLF.

In its sample, this clone was seen a few times. This CDR3 is also generated by other DNA sequences in the sample. The chain recombines TRGV2 with TRGJ1 or TRGJ2. Germline V gives CDR1 EGSNGY, CDR2 YDSYNSKV. V lost 0 bases to trimming and J lost 9 bases; unmatched junction nucleotides: 5. This CDR3 has 12 amino acids. CDR3 sequence reads: CATWDGRGKKLF. The CDR3 nucleotides are TGTGCCACCTGGGACGGGCGAGGTAAGAAACTCTTT.

This clone rates as medium-sized. Within the sample, other DNA sequences also encode this same CDR3. The chain links TRGV9 to TRGJ1 or TRGJ2. Germline CDR1 GITISATS, CDR2 ISYDGTV (reference sequence). The CDR3 sequence is 13 residues long. V gave up 0 bases and J gave up 6 bases; unmatched junction bases: 5. The DNA for the CDR3 is TGTGCCTTGTGGGAGGTGCGAGGTTATAAGAAACTCTTT. Protein sequence: CALWEVRGYKKLF.

The rearrangement joins TRGV5 to TRGJ1 or TRGJ2. Germline CDR1 and CDR2: VINAFY and YDVSNSKD. V shed 2 bases, J shed 16 bases, and the junction held 5 bases outside the gene matches. This CDR3 has 9 residues. The CDR3 region has the DNA TGTGCCACCTGGGACAACAACCTCTTT. Translated, it gives CATWDNNLF.

In regard to this clone: This sample also contains other DNA sequences that code for the same CDR3. The rearrangement joins TRGV2 to TRGJP2. V was clipped by 0 bases and J by 8 bases; unmatched bases: 6. CDR3 length: 14 residues. Per germline, CDR1 EGSNGY and CDR2 YDSYNSKV. CDR3 coding DNA: TGTGCCACCTGGGACGGGCACGGGGATTGGATCAAGACGTTT. Encoded protein: CATWDGHGDWIKTF.

The sample holds a few counts of this clone. This same CDR3 is encoded by further DNA sequences in the sample. V usage is TRGV9 and J usage is TRGJP. The CDR3 spans 15 residues. Germline CDR1 is GITISATS and CDR2 is ISYDGTV (reference sequence). J was trimmed by 7 bases and V by 1 base; bases with no gene match: 1. The DNA for the CDR3 is TGTGCCTTGTGGGAGGTCGAGTTGGGCAAAAAAATCAAGGTATTT. Residues: CALWEVELGKKIKVF.

A few counts support this clone. The rearrangement links TRGV4 to TRGJ1 or TRGJ2. Per germline, CDR1 EGSTGY and CDR2 YDSYTSSV. This CDR3 is built from 9 residues. Losses at the gene ends were 10 bases for V and 12 bases for J; bases not matched to a gene: 9. Written as DNA, the CDR3 is TGTGCCACGCCCGGGGGGAAACTCTTT. Encoded protein: CATPGGKLF.

Relative to its sample, this clone is medium-sized. Other DNA sequences within the sample encode an identical CDR3. V gene TRGV9 combines with J gene TRGJ1 or TRGJ2. This CDR3 is built from 13 residues. The V gene end was trimmed by 0 bases and the J gene end by 4 bases; junction bases not matched to a gene: 3. Germline CDR1 reads GITISATS; CDR2 reads ISYDGTV (reference sequence). The CDR3: CALWEVHYYKKLF. The DNA of the CDR3 is TGTGCCTTGTGGGAGGTGCACTATTATAAGAAACTCTTT.

V gene TRGV3 combines with J gene TRGJ1 or TRGJ2. This CDR3 is 12 amino acids long. Per the germline V gene, CDR1 is VTNTFY and CDR2 is YDVSTARD (reference sequence). With 3 bases clipped from V and 9 bases from J, the junction kept 8 bases outside the gene matches. The chain's CDR3 is CATWDGRGKKLF. The CDR3 DNA sequence: TGTGCCACCTGGGACGGCCGGGGTAAGAAACTCTTT.

In its sample, this clone was seen a few times. V and J are TRGV8 and TRGJ1 or TRGJ2. This CDR3 is 15 amino acids long. CDR1 is VENAVY and CDR2 is YDSYNSRV in the germline V gene. V trimming: 5 bases; J trimming: 12 bases; junction bases outside the gene matches: 22. CDR3 DNA: TGTGCCACCTGGGCCCTTGCAGGGGTGCGCTTTGGGAAACTCTTT. It yields the protein CATWALAGVRFGKLF.

The chain has TRGV9 and TRGJ1 or TRGJ2. The CDR3 has 12 amino acids. The J segment lost 11 bases and the V segment lost 0 bases, leaving 7 bases of the junction unmatched. In germline, CDR1 is GITISATS, CDR2 ISYDGTV (reference sequence). CDR3 coding DNA: TGTGCCTTGTGGGAGGTGCCTAAGGAGAAACTCTTT. Translated, it gives CALWEVPKEKLF.

This clone was counted only a few times. The chain has TRGV2 and TRGJP2. The CDR3 runs to 14 residues. The trim removed 0 bases at V and 9 bases at J, leaving 7 bases unmatched. Germline values: CDR1 EGSNGY, CDR2 YDSYNSKV. CDR3 protein: CATWDGPDHWIKTF. CDR3 in DNA: TGTGCCACCTGGGACGGGCCTGATCATTGGATCAAGACGTTT.

The V and J genes are TRGV3 and TRGJ1 or TRGJ2. V dropped 3 bases and J dropped 3; count of bases not matched to a gene: 5. The length of the CDR3 is 13 residues. From germline, CDR1 is VTNTFY and CDR2 YDVSTARD (reference sequence). The CDR3 loop is CATWDHLYYKKLF. CDR3 DNA sequence: TGTGCCACCTGGGACCATCTTTATTATAAGAAACTCTTT.

On this clone itself: Distinct nucleotide sequences in the sample also encode this CDR3. The chain recombines TRGV9 with TRGJ1 or TRGJ2. CDR1 and CDR2 (germline): GITISATS, ISYDGTV (reference sequence). The CDR3 has 13 amino acids. J gave up 6 bases and V 0 bases, and 5 bases lay outside the gene matches. This chain's CDR3 is CALWEVGSYKKLF. The CDR3 DNA reads as TGTGCCTTGTGGGAGGTGGGGAGTTATAAGAAACTCTTT.

A note on this clone: This sample includes further DNA sequences coding for the same CDR3. The rearrangement links TRGV9 to TRGJ1 or TRGJ2. The germline gives CDR1 GITISATS, CDR2 ISYDGTV (reference sequence). This CDR3 comprises 13 residues. Trimming cost V 2 bases and J 3 bases; bases outside gene matches: 4. CDR3 in amino acids: CALWEAIYYKKLF. CDR3 in DNA: TGTGCCTTGTGGGAGGCCATTTATTATAAGAAACTCTTT.

The chain links TRGV8 to TRGJ1 or TRGJ2. Trimming cost V 5 bases and J 1 base; bases outside gene matches: 5. The CDR3 runs 13 residues. Germline V gene data show CDR1 as VENAVY and CDR2 as YDSYNSRV. The CDR3 DNA sequence: TGTGCCACCTGGGTTCGAAATTATTATAAGAAACTCTTT. Protein: CATWVRNYYKKLF.

Notes on this clone: A much bigger clone sits one base away, suggesting this may be a read error. This rearrangement joins TRGV3 to TRGJ1 or TRGJ2. The CDR3 length is 12 residues. The germline CDR1 and CDR2 sequences are VTNTFY and YDVSTARD (reference sequence). The CDR3 is CATRDRRYKKLF. The CDR3 DNA follows: TGTGCCACCCGGGACAGGCGATATAAGAAACTCTTT.

In its sample, this clone was seen a few times. With a much larger clone just one base away, this may be a read error. This sample also contains other DNA sequences that code for the same CDR3. The chain employs TRGV4 and TRGJ1 or TRGJ2. Germline CDR1 and CDR2: EGSTGY and YDSYTSSV. Trimming took 0 bases from V and 6 from J; bases not matched to a gene: 5. CDR3 size: 13 residues. CDR3 region: CATWDGPSYKKLF. DNA of the CDR3: TGTGCCACCTGGGATGGGCCCTCTTATAAGAAACTCTTT.

Remarks on this clone: The same CDR3 can be traced to other DNA sequences in this sample. The gene calls are TRGV4 and TRGJ1 or TRGJ2. This CDR3 has 12 residues. Trimming took 3 bases from V and 5 from J; bases not matched to a gene: 4. Germline V gives CDR1 EGSTGY, CDR2 YDSYTSSV. As DNA, the CDR3 is TGTGCCACCTGGGATTTAGATTATAAGAAACTCTTT. Translated: CATWDLDYKKLF.

A few counts support this clone. Other DNA sequences in this sample translate to the same CDR3. The chain carries TRGV3 and TRGJ1 or TRGJ2. The CDR3 has 14 residues. Germline-derived CDR1 and CDR2 are VTNTFY and YDVSTARD (reference sequence). J lost 0 bases, V lost 3 bases, and 5 bases had no gene match. CDR3 protein: CATWDSSNYYKKLF. The CDR3 DNA follows: TGTGCCACCTGGGACTCGTCGAATTATTATAAGAAACTCTTT.

Comment on this clone: Other nucleotide sequences from this sample produce the same CDR3. The chain joins TRGV5 to TRGJ1 or TRGJ2. CDR1 is VINAFY, CDR2 YDVSNSKD, per germline. CDR3 size: 13 residues. Unmatched junction bases numbered 8, after V lost 1 base and J lost 8 bases. The CDR3 nucleotides are TGTGCCACCTGGGACAGACCAACGGATAAGAAACTCTTT. This gives the protein CATWDRPTDKKLF.

As concerns this clone: A much larger clone is a single base away; this may be a read error. The sample holds other DNA sequences that translate to the same CDR3. The rearrangement uses TRGV9 and TRGJ1 or TRGJ2. V was pared by 2 bases and J by 0 bases, with 4 bases of the junction left unmatched. The CDR3 extends over 14 amino acids. Germline V gene sequence: CDR1 GITISATS, CDR2 ISYDGTV (reference sequence). The CDR3 DNA reads as TGTGCCTTGTGGGAGGCCTTGAATTATTATAAGAAACTCTTT. Translation gives CALWEALNYYKKLF.

This clone was counted between two and nine times. This chain connects TRGV5 to TRGJ1 or TRGJ2. Germline-derived CDR1 and CDR2 are VINAFY and YDVSNSKD. The CDR3 length is 12 residues. The V gene end was trimmed by 0 bases and the J gene end by 12 bases; junction bases not matched to a gene: 8. The chain's CDR3 is CATWDRPLGKLF. CDR3 coding DNA: TGTGCCACCTGGGACAGGCCTTTGGGGAAACTCTTT.

The chain links TRGV5 to TRGJ1 or TRGJ2. The length of the CDR3 is 12 residues. With V trimmed by 0 bases and J by 11 bases, 7 bases remained unmatched. Germline CDR1 VINAFY, CDR2 YDVSNSKD. CDR3 bases: TGTGCCACCTGGGACAGGCTTAAGGAGAAACTCTTT. Amino acid sequence: CATWDRLKEKLF.

The chain joins TRGV9 to TRGJ1 or TRGJ2. This CDR3 is 13 amino acids long. J lost 7 bases, V lost 0 bases, and 6 bases had no gene match. Germline CDR1 is GITISATS and CDR2 is ISYDGTV (reference sequence). As DNA, the CDR3 is TGTGCCTTGTGGGAGGTGTATGGATATAAGAAACTCTTT. This sequence encodes CALWEVYGYKKLF.

This clone turned up a few times. The chain recombines TRGV5 with TRGJ1 or TRGJ2. J gave up 5 bases and V 1 base, and 8 bases lay outside the gene matches. Germline CDR1 and CDR2: VINAFY and YDVSNSKD. The CDR3 length is 14 residues. The CDR3 region has the DNA TGTGCCACCTGGGACAGATTTATTAATTATAAGAAACTCTTT. Translation: CATWDRFINYKKLF.